This TCR beta chain originates from a study of spatial heterogeneity in lung cancer. Study context: In cases with available follow-up PBMC samples, these were sequenced at a median of roughly two years after resection.

This clonotype was seen many times. TCRdb re-called the 5' RACE reads with MiXCR, one entry per CDR3 protein. The sample carries under 20,000 distinct CDR3 sequences, about 10% recorded once. Per the germline V gene, CDR1 is MGHRA and CDR2 is YSYEKL. V dropped 0 bases and J dropped 2; count of bases not matched to a gene: 10. The CDR3 runs to 18 residues. Time point of the sample: blood at routine non-recurrence follow-up after resection. Tumor, nontumor lung or frozen PBMC supplied whole RNA, sequenced without sorting. This clonotype was obtained from a male donor with early-stage non-small cell lung cancer. Source: PBMCs, taken at follow-up. The chain is built from TRBV4-1 and TRBJ2-1; 7 nucleotides align to TRBD2. In DNA, the CDR3 is TGCGCCAGCAGCCAAGATCTGTCCGGACTAGTTACCTACAATGAGCAGTTCTTC. It yields the protein CASSQDLSGLVTYNEQFF.